The 18 T cell receptor beta chains listed next were all sequenced from one sample in a study of blood T cells in healthy people across ages. For the second PCR, which ran for roughly 6 to 12 cycles, a sample-barcoded 5' primer and a J-beta primer mix were used. TCRdb ran MiXCR on the 5' RACE reads and lists one entry per CDR3 protein. The sample contains approximately 2,000,000 distinct CDR3 sequences, roughly two fifths of which appear only once. Sequenced input: blood. The receptors derive from a human donor in good health.

Regarding this clonotype: Sequence at one end of the junction differs from germline and may be a read error. The V and J genes are TRBV7-3 and TRBJ2-5; 9 bases map to TRBD2. This CDR3 contains 14 residues. Germline assignment: CDR1 SGHTA and CDR2 FQGTGA. The CDR3 DNA reads TGCGCCAGCAGCTTTGGAGCGGGGGGCGGGACCCAGTACTTC. This gives the protein CASSFGAGGGTQYF.

A few counts support this clonotype. V gene TRBV2 combines with J gene TRBJ2-3; TRBD2 matches at 9 bases. V shed 1 base and J 6 bases; nucleotides not matched to a gene: 11. From germline, CDR1 is SNHLY and CDR2 FYNNEI. The CDR3 spans 17 residues. CDR3 in amino acids: CASSEGGGAIRGDTQYF. CDR3 DNA: TGTGCCAGCAGTGAAGGCGGGGGGGCAATCAGGGGCGATACGCAGTATTTT.

This clonotype was seen only a few times. The rearrangement uses TRBV25-1 and TRBJ2-3; D remains unclear. This CDR3 has 12 amino acids. The V and J ends lost 1 base and 4 bases respectively, with 3 bases between them. The V gene's germline CDR1 is MGHDK and CDR2 SYGVNS. Here the CDR3 reads CASSEWADTQYF. In DNA, the CDR3 is TGTGCCAGCAGTGAATGGGCAGATACGCAGTATTTT.

The chain employs TRBV9 and TRBJ1-2, with D possibly TRBD1 on 6 matching bases. V lost 4 bases and J lost 9, with 19 bases in between. In germline, CDR1 is SGDLS, CDR2 YYNGEE. The CDR3 totals 14 residues. CDR3 loop: CASSYKSAGESYTF. The CDR3 DNA reads as TGTGCCAGCAGCTATAAGTCCGCAGGGGAGAGCTACACCTTC.

This clonotype was seen a handful of times. The genes are TRBV28 and TRBJ2-7, with D perhaps assigned TRBD1 or TRBD2 (7 bases each). This CDR3 has 13 residues. CDR1 is MDHEN, CDR2 SYDVKM, per germline. The V end was cut by 10 bases, the J end by 5 bases, with 18 bases between. The CDR3: CATLPGGENEQYF. DNA of the CDR3: TGTGCCACCCTACCAGGGGGGGAGAACGAGCAGTACTTC.

The V call is TRBV12-3 or TRBV12-4, the J call TRBJ2-2; D not resolved. V shed 2 bases and J shed 1 base, with 5 bases lying between them. The CDR3 covers 14 residues. The CDR3 DNA follows: TGTGCCAGCAGTTTACCCCGGAACACCGGGGAGCTGTTTTTT. Encoded protein: CASSLPRNTGELFF.

V is TRBV6-4 and J is TRBJ1-5, with a tentative D call TRBD1 (5 bases). V gave up 4 bases and J gave up 4 bases, with 14 bases separating them. Germline loops: CDR1 MRHNA, CDR2 SNTAGT. CDR3 length: 15 residues. CDR3 coding DNA: TGTGCCAGCAGTGGAAGGGGAGGTAAAAATCAGCCCCAGCATTTT. Its protein product is CASSGRGGKNQPQHF.

This chain joins TRBV7-2 and TRBJ2-1; TRBD2 might be the D (5 bases). CDR3 length equals 14 residues. V dropped 3 bases and J dropped 5 bases, with 11 bases sitting between them. Germline CDR1 is SGHTA and CDR2 is FQGNSA. The CDR3 loop is CASSFRRGNNEQFF. For the CDR3, the DNA is TGTGCCAGCAGCTTTCGTCGAGGGAACAATGAGCAGTTCTTC.

In DNA form, the CDR3 reads TGCGCCAGCAGCTTGGAGGGACCGCAGGATACGCAGTATTTT. Protein: CASSLEGPQDTQYF. This rearrangement joins TRBV5-1 to TRBJ2-3; perhaps D is TRBD1 or TRBD2 (5 bases each). Germline values: CDR1 SGHRS, CDR2 YFSETQ. The V end was cut by 0 bases, the J end by 6 bases, with 11 bases between. CDR3 length equals 14 residues.

V and J are TRBV12-5 and TRBJ1-1, with D possibly being TRBD1 (5 bases). This CDR3 is 15 amino acids long. The V gene lost 3 bases and the J gene lost 7 bases, with 18 bases spanning the gap. Germline loops: CDR1 LGHNT, CDR2 FRNRAP. In DNA form, the CDR3 reads TGTGCTAGTGGTTTCTCCCGGGACTCGGCGGGTGAAGCTTTCTTT. It yields the protein CASGFSRDSAGEAFF.

V is TRBV20-1 and J is TRBJ1-2; the D gene is possibly TRBD1 (6 bases). The CDR3 has 14 amino acids. The V and J ends lost 0 bases and 7 bases respectively, with 15 bases between them. Germline V gene data show CDR1 as DFQATT and CDR2 as SNEGSKA (reference sequence). The CDR3, as DNA: TGCAGTGCTAGAGATGCAGGGGAAATTCGTGGCTACACCTTC. Translation: CSARDAGEIRGYTF.

This clonotype was seen more than once but under ten times. The J gene is TRBJ2-3, the V gene TRBV7-3; TRBD1 aligns across 7 bases. The CDR3 is 16 amino acids. J was trimmed by 2 bases and V by 5 bases; bases with no gene match: 10. Per germline, CDR1 SGHTA and CDR2 FQGTGA. The CDR3 region has the DNA TGTGCCAGCAGCCGCCAGGGGGACATCTCCACAGATACGCAGTATTTT. This sequence encodes CASSRQGDISTDTQYF.

This clonotype showed up just a few times. CDR3 in DNA: TGTGCCATCAGTGAGTCGACGGGGTTTTTCTTCCAAGAGACCCAGTACTTC. Protein sequence: CAISESTGFFFQETQYF. The V and J genes are TRBV10-3 and TRBJ2-5; D perhaps matches TRBD2 (5 bases). This CDR3 is 17 amino acids long. CDR1 and CDR2 (germline): ENHRY, SYGVKD. The V gene lost 0 bases and the J gene lost 1 base, with 15 bases spanning the gap.

The V and J genes are TRBV7-8 and TRBJ2-4; TRBD1 might be the D (8 bases). The end of the DNA fits TRBJ2-7 better, so the J call may be wrong. The CDR3 sequence is 16 residues long. Germline values: CDR1 SGHVS, CDR2 FQNEAQ. The CDR3 coding sequence is TGTGCCAGCAGCTCGGGGGGCTGGCAGGGGGCCGACGAGCAGTACTTC. Protein product: CASSSGGWQGADEQYF.

In this sample, this clonotype turned up a few times. The chain uses TRBV6-5 and TRBJ2-5, with D tentatively TRBD1 (6 bases). Germline loops: CDR1 MNHEY, CDR2 SVGAGI. Trimming took 5 bases from V and 2 from J, leaving 15 bases between them. The CDR3 runs to 15 residues. This CDR3 is CASSLLGQSQETQYF. The CDR3 nucleotides read TGTGCCAGCAGTCTTTTAGGACAGTCACAAGAGACCCAGTACTTC.

This clonotype was seen a handful of times. The chain employs TRBV4-3 and TRBJ2-5; no clear D. This CDR3 has 13 residues. Germline lookup yields CDR1 LGHNA and CDR2 YSLEER. Trimming removed 3 bases from V and 4 bases from J, with 9 bases in between. The CDR3 DNA reads TGCGCCAGCAGCCAGTATTTAGGAGAGACCCAGTACTTC. It is translated as CASSQYLGETQYF.

V and J are TRBV10-3 and TRBJ2-7, with 8 bases aligning to TRBD1. The germline gives CDR1 ENHRY, CDR2 SYGVKD. Trimming removed 2 bases from V and 1 base from J; junction bases left unmatched: 7. This CDR3 is built from 16 residues. CDR3 DNA sequence: TGTGCCATCAGTGAGAGGAGGACAGGGTCTTCCTACGAGCAGTACTTC. Amino acid sequence: CAISERRTGSSYEQYF.

The table lists this clonotype with a count of one. This chain links TRBV4-3 with TRBJ1-2; TRBD1 might be the D (5 bases). The CDR3 runs to 14 residues. The germline CDR1 and CDR2 sequences are LGHNA and YSLEER. Deletions cut 0 bases from V and 8 bases from J, with 13 bases between. The CDR3 protein is CASSQELGGDGYTF. In DNA, the CDR3 is TGCGCCAGCAGCCAAGAACTGGGAGGGGACGGCTACACCTTC.